What follows is one T cell receptor (beta chain) and its context. Its antigen is not identified. This specimen comes from a study of blood T cells in healthy people across ages. Overall study findings and caveats: With naive T cell percentage, TCR beta diversity showed a strong correlation. It was the long-lived donors that had more naive CD4+ cells and higher diversity than aged donors.

Next came a second PCR, run for 7 to 11 cycles, which used a sample-barcoded 5' primer along with a J-beta primer mix. Via MiXCR, TCRdb re-called the 5' RACE reads, giving one row per CDR3 protein. The sample has 1.5 million to 2 million distinct CDR3 sequences, about 35% seen once; the top ten hold roughly 10%. Trimming pared 2 bases from V and 5 bases from J, leaving 18 bases between. Germline assignment: CDR1 LGHDT and CDR2 YNNKEL (reference sequence). The CDR3 covers 16 residues. Input material: blood. The TCR sequence derives from a woman aged 25 to 39 in good health. The rearrangement uses TRBV3-1 and TRBJ2-5; maybe TRBD1 (6 bases). For the CDR3, the DNA is TGTGCCAGCAGCCAAAGGGCCAGGGGACCGGGGGAGACCCAGTACTTC. Protein product: CASSQRARGPGETQYF.